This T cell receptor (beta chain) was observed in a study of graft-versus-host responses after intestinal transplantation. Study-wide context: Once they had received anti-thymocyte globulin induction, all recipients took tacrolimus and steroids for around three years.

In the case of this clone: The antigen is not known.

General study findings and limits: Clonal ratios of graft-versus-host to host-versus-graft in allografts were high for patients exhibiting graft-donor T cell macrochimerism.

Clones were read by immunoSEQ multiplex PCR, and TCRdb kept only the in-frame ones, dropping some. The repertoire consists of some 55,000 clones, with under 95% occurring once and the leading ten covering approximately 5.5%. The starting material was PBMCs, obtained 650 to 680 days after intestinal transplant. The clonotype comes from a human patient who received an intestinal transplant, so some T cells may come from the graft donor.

The CDR3 region has the DNA TGTGCCAGCAGCGGTGAGGGGACCGCAACTAATGAAAAACTGTTTTTT. Translation: CASSGEGTATNEKLFF. The rearrangement joins TRBV14 to TRBJ1-4; maybe TRBD1 (5 bases). This CDR3 has 16 residues. V dropped 5 bases and J dropped 0 bases, with 13 bases sitting between them. Per germline, CDR1 SGHDN and CDR2 FVKESK.